The entry below describes one T cell receptor (beta chain). No antigen is known for it. No base-level quality is on record; no much larger clone is a single base apart. The CDR3 starts with the cysteine, ends with the phenylalanine, and has 15 residues. Just CDR3 DNA is preserved here, 45 bases in frame from base 1. V is pared back by 4 bases and J by 2 bases, with 12 bases lying between the germline termini. The germline V gene (reference sequence) sets CDR1 to SGHNT and CDR2 to YYREEE. These data belong to a study of cytomegalovirus exposure and HLA in healthy donors (TCRdb year 2017). Notes on the research overall: In an earlier analysis of approximately 500 of the donors, approximately 300 Gb of sequence data and approximately 120 million unique TCR beta sequences from roughly 180 million T cells were reported. Every repertoire in the discovery cohort had been generated on one and the same sequencing platform. The number of donors typed differed by locus, with about 629-630 for A, B, C, DRB1 and DQB1, about 500 for DQA1, over 600 for DPA1, and under 490 for DPB1. Among 350 to 400 genotyped donors of the cohort, an average of around 240,000 unique TCR beta nucleotide sequences were sequenced per donor, about a sixth of them non-productive. An earlier analysis of around 580 of the donors used high-throughput TCR beta sequencing to judge whether each TCR beta V gene segment behaved as functional or pseudogenic. A separate validation cohort of 100 to 150 different subjects was used in addition to the roughly 670-subject first cohort. The study aimed to test whether cataloging public T cell receptors could reveal signatures of past pathogen exposure. A later genetic analysis took genome-wide SNP genotypes for about 55% of the 666 donors and used that subset as a discovery cohort. To predict cytomegalovirus infection status, the study brought together high-throughput TCR immunosequencing, statistical association of individual TCRs with disease status, and machine learning. Because of strong linkage in the cohort, roughly five DR-DQ haplotypes were treated as single units for association and clustering. Donor age, sex, ethnicity and CMV serostatus were compiled alongside the repertoire data. A later analysis re-analyzed previously published TCR beta repertoires from hundreds of donors and added high-resolution HLA genotyping to study TCR occurrence patterns. The later analysis used no new phenotypic data to find candidate immune exposures, relying instead on TCR beta sequences and their occurrence across donors. Of the 350 to 450 genotyped donors, 81% were placed in the genetic ancestry cluster associated with self-reported Caucasian donors. Roughly 300 gigabases of sequencing data and approximately 91 million unique TCR sequences made up an early release that covered 500 to 650 HLA-typed donors. The T cell repertoires of 666 subjects were profiled by immunosequencing and related to cytomegalovirus serostatus. HLA typing covered class I and class II loci at four-digit resolution. The research as a whole found: In an earlier analysis of approximately 600 of the donors, most TCR beta V segments were observed in productive rearrangements about 87% or about 30% of the time, broadly matching IMGT annotations. V-gene and J-gene trimming of TCR beta chains was associated with a missense DCLRE1C variant in a later genetic analysis, and the association was replicated in an independent cohort. Presence/absence analyses assumed roughly uniform sequencing depth across donors, an assumption that may not hold. In this cohort, only TCR beta chains were sequenced, and detectable features were limited by the absence of alpha or paired-chain data. Some IMGT-functional V segments, including TRBV6-2 and TRBV6-3, could not be distinguished by the 87-base-pair reads and were therefore excluded. Across donors, most TCR sequences were observed very rarely, whereas some public TCRs were present in many individuals. Correlated functional status among segregating V segments might reflect linkage disequilibrium, but an unknown experimental factor could not be ruled out. Strong co-occurrence of HLA alleles, especially DR and DQ, made assigning TCR associations to individual alleles difficult. Immune exposure information for the cohort was limited to CMV serostatus. In a later analysis, several top co-occurrence clusters were reported to appear linked to parvovirus B19, influenza, CMV and Epstein-Barr virus. The classifier was reported to diagnose cytomegalovirus status with high specificity and sensitivity in both the original and validation cohorts. According to the authors, the approach could potentially be generalized to other disease states and immunological phenotypes. Because some donors lacked HLA typing at each locus, the association tests relied only on the typed subset. Compared with the 666-donor mean, donors in an Asian-associated ancestry cluster had fewer N-insertions in productive TCRs, according to a later genetic analysis. In a later analysis, HLA-associated TCR beta chains were found to be more clonally expanded and to have lower generation probabilities than equally common non-associated chains. The earlier analysis of 587 of the donors excluded fewer than 20 rarely observed V segments, including chromosome 9 orphons, because counts were too low. A further reported finding was that TCR beta sequences accurately predicted the HLA-A and HLA-B alleles for most subjects in the first cohort. A later analysis associated 17,000 or so TCR beta sequences with specific HLA alleles at a false discovery rate of 0.05. Three of the identified cytomegalovirus-associated TCR beta chains were confirmed in vitro to be specific for cytomegalovirus antigens. Most CMV-associated TCR beta chains appeared to be HLA-restricted in a later analysis, and the HLA associations seemed to be driven largely by CMV exposure. In a later analysis, the rate of TCR association differed among HLA loci, with DRB1 alleles having the most associated TCRs and HLA-C alleles having the fewest. The study gave a list of some 150 TCR beta chains associated with cytomegalovirus. A cluster of highly shared sequence variants was judged likely to represent a technical artifact of the sequencing pipeline.

Libraries were prepared through the immunoSEQ multiplex PCR assay. For the multiplex PCR, a mixture combining 60 forward primers for TCR Vbeta segments and 13 reverse primers for TCR Jbeta segments was used. The CDR3 region of rearranged TCR beta genes was amplified from genomic DNA by a multiplex PCR assay. The amplified TCR beta libraries were sequenced on the Illumina HiSeq System as 87-base-pair reads. The source study handled its data this way. A later analysis tallied 70 million to 100 million unique TCR beta chains across the 666 repertoires, and roughly 11 million of those chains were shared by two or more donors. To remove PCR and sequencing errors, raw reads were error-corrected and collapsed into unique sequences using a nearest-neighbor algorithm that merged closely related sequences. Alignment of CDR3 sequences to IMGT reference sequences was used to assign V, D and J gene segments. For a sequence to be retained, at least a six-nucleotide match to both a V gene segment and a J gene segment was required. A rearrangement was called productive if the CDR3 had no stop codons and remained in frame with V and J, and every other rearrangement was called non-productive. CDR3 was defined by IMGT convention, running from the second conserved V-encoded cysteine to the conserved J-encoded phenylalanine. The earlier analysis of 550 to 650 of the donors excluded any sequence lacking an unambiguous match to a single V gene segment. An earlier analysis of roughly 590 of the donors called V segments functional above 56.7% productive rearrangements and segregating when the between-donor standard deviation exceeded 5%. A statistical classification framework was built to diagnose cytomegalovirus status from the catalog of TCR beta chain sequences. V and J gene assignment, in a later analysis, came from comparing TCR nucleotide sequences with IMGT/GENE-DB human TR gene sequences. The TCRdist pipeline was used in a later analysis to assign CDR3 sequences and most-parsimonious VDJ recombination scenarios. A later analysis defined each TCR beta chain by its CDR3 amino acid sequence plus V-gene family, and excluded reads lacking a unique V-gene family. As a way to deal with suspected cross-contamination and a sequencing artifact, a later analysis dropped roughly 620 nucleotide sequences that were highly shared and had low generation probability. For each public chain, a later analysis derived a clonal expansion index from normalized ranks of inferred template counts within each repertoire. In a later analysis, generation probabilities were computed with a VDJ recombination model fitted to out-of-frame rearrangements, and the resulting probabilities were checked against IGoR. In a later analysis, hypergeometric tests were used to score TCR-TCR, TCR-HLA and TCR-CMV co-occurrence, with a repertoire-size bias correction applied to TCR pairs. False discovery rates were estimated in a later analysis by permuting HLA or CMV assignments 20 times. In a later analysis, co-occurring TCRs were grouped using DBSCAN, and TCRdist sequence similarity was added for clustering within HLA-allele-positive subsets. For co-occurrence clustering, repertoires with fewer than 30,000 or more than 120,000 public chains were excluded, along with roughly five repertoires with anomalous nucleotide sharing. Entries here come from immuneACCESS through TCRdb and include only in-frame sequences with V and J called. Some clones fail to appear in such tables; in the studies checked, an unresolved V gene covers under half of the shortfall, and the cause of the remainder is unknown. The V and J calls and clone size were taken over from that table, and D and trimming were inferred from the DNA. The sample yields around 140,000 clones; approximately 82% were counted once. Around a tenth of the sample goes to the ten largest clones.

The cohort was made up of under 800 healthy bone marrow donors. At the time of sampling, all cohort members were nominally healthy, though unrecorded immune exposures were likely present. The donor tested CMV seropositive, placing the donor among the 289 seropositive members of the cohort. A peripheral blood sample was collected from each donor, and TCR beta sequencing was performed on peripheral blood mononuclear cells. The Qiagen DNeasy Blood Extraction Kit was used to extract genomic DNA from the blood cell samples. This TCR was recovered from a woman aged 55-75 years in good health and CMV-seropositive. The V and J segments used are TRBV5-4 and TRBJ2-2, with the identity of the D gene unclear. Sequencing used PBMCs. The CDR3: CASSPAADNTGELFF. The nucleotides are TGTGCCAGCAGCCCGGCGGCAGATAACACCGGGGAGCTGTTTTTT.